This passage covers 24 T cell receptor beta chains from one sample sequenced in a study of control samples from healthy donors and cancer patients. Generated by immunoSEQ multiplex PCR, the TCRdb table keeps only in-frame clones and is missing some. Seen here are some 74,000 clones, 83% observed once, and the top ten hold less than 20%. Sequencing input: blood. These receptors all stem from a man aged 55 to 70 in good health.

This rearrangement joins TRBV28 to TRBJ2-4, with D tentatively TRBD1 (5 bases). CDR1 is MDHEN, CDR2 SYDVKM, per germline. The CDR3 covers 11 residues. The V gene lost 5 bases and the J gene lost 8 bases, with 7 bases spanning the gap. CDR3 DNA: TGTGCCAGCAGTAGCAGGGACATTCAGTACTTC. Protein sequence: CASSSRDIQYF. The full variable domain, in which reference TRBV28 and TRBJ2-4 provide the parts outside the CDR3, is DVKVTQSSRYLVKRTGEKVFLECVQDMDHENMFWYRQDPGLGLRLIYFSYDVKMKEKGDIPEGYSVSREKKERFSLILESASTNQTSMYLCASSSRDIQYFGAGTRLSVL.

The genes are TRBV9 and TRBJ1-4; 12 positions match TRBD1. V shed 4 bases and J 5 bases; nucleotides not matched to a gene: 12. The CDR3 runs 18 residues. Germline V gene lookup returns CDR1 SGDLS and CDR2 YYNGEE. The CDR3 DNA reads TGTGCCAGCAGCCAGGGACAGGGGGCCTCTCCAGAGAATGAAAAACTGTTTTTT. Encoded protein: CASSQGQGASPENEKLFF.

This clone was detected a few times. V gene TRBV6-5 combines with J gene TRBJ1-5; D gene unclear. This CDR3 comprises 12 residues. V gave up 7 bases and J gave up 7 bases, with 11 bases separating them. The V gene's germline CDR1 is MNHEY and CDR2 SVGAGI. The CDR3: CASTHLRQPQHF. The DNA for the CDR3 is TGTGCCAGCACCCACCTAAGGCAGCCCCAGCATTTT.

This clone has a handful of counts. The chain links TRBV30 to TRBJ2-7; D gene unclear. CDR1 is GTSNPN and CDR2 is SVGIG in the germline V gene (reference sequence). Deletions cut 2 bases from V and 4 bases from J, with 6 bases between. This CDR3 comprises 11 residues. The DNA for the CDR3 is TGTGCCTGGAGTCCAAAGTACGAGCAGTACTTC. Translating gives CAWSPKYEQYF.

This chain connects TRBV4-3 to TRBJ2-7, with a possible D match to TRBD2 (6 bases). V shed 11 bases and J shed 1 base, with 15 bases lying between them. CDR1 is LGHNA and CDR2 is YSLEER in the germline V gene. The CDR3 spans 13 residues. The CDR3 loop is CAGPGDLSYEQYF. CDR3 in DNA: TGCGCCGGACCGGGGGACCTTTCCTACGAGCAGTACTTC.

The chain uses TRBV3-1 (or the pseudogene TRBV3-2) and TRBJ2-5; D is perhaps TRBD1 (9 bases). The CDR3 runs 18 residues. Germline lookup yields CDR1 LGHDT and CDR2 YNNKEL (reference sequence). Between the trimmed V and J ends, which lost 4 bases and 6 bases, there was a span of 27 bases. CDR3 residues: CASSRRGGQGSDMQTQYF. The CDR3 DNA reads TGTGCCAGCAGCCGTCGGGGGGGACAGGGAAGTGACATGCAGACCCAGTACTTC.

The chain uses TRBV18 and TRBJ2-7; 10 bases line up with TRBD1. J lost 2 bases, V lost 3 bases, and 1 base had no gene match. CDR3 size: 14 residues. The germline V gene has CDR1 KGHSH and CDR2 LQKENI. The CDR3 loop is CASSPTGGPYEQYF. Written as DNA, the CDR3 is TGTGCCAGCTCACCGACAGGGGGCCCCTACGAGCAGTACTTC.

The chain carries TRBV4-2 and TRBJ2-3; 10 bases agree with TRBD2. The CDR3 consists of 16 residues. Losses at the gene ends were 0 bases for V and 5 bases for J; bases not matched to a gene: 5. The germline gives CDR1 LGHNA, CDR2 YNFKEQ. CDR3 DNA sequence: TGTGCCAGCAGCCAAGATGACCTAGCGGGAGTAGATACGCAGTATTTT. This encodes CASSQDDLAGVDTQYF.

CDR3 in amino acids: CASSFGGRGAPGELFF. The CDR3 nucleotides are TGTGCCAGCAGTTTTGGGGGTAGAGGGGCACCGGGGGAGCTGTTTTTT. J is TRBJ2-2 and V is TRBV7-2; D could derive from TRBD1 or TRBD2 (5 bases each). The CDR3 covers 16 residues. In germline, CDR1 is SGHTA, CDR2 FQGNSA. The V end lost 6 bases, the J end lost 8 bases, and 22 bases lay between the germline ends.

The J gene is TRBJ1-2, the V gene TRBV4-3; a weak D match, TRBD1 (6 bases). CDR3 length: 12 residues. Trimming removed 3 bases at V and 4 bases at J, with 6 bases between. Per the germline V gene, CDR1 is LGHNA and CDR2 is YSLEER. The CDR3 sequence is CASSQTGYGYTF. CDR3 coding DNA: TGCGCCAGCAGCCAGACAGGCTATGGCTACACCTTC.

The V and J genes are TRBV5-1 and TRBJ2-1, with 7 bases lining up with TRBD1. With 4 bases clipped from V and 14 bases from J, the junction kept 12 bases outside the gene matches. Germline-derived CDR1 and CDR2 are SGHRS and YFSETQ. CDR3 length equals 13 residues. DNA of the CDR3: TGCGCCAGCAGCCCCAACCGGGACAGCGTTGAGTTCTTC. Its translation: CASSPNRDSVEFF.

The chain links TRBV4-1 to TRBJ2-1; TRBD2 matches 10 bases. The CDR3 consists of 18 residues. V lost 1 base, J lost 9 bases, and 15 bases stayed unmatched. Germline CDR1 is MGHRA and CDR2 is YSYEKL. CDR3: CASSQASGVLAGFGEQFF. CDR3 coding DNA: TGCGCCAGCAGCCAAGCCTCGGGAGTACTAGCGGGATTCGGTGAGCAGTTCTTC.

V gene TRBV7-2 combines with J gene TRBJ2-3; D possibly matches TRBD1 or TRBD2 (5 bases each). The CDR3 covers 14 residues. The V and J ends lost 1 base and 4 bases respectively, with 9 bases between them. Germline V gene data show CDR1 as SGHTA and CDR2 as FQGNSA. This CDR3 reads CASSLEWGSDTQYF. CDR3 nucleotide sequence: TGTGCCAGCAGCTTAGAATGGGGGTCAGATACGCAGTATTTT.

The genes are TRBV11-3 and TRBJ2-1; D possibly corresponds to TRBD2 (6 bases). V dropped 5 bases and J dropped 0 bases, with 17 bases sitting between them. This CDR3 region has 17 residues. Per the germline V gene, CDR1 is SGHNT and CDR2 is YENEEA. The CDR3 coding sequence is TGTGCCAGCAGCGCTGGAGCGGGTTCCAGCTCCTACAATGAGCAGTTCTTC. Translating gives CASSAGAGSSSYNEQFF.

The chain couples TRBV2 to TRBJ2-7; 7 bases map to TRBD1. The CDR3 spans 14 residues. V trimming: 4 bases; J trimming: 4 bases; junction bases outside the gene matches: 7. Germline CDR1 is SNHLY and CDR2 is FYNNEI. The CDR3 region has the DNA TGTGCCAGCAGTGGACAGGGAGAAGGGTACGAGCAGTACTTC. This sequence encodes CASSGQGEGYEQYF. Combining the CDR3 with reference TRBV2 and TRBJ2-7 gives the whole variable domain EPEVTQTPSHQVTQMGQEVILRCVPISNHLYFYWYRQILGQKVEFLVSFYNNEISEKSEIFDDQFSVERPDGSNFTLKIRSTKLEDSAMYFCASSGQGEGYEQYFGPGTRLTVT.

The CDR3 DNA reads as TGCGCCAGCAGCCCTACTAGCGGATACAATGAGCAGTTCTTC. This encodes CASSPTSGYNEQFF. The genes are TRBV5-1 and TRBJ2-1; TRBD2 matches at 8 bases. Germline V gene lookup returns CDR1 SGHRS and CDR2 YFSETQ. This CDR3 comprises 14 residues. The ends lost 4 bases at V and 4 bases at J; junction bases unmatched: 4. The variable domain in full, completed from reference TRBV5-1 and TRBJ2-1, reads KAGVTQTPRYLIKTRGQQVTLSCSPISGHRSVSWYQQTPGQGLQFLFEYFSETQRNKGNFPGRFSGRQFSNSRSEMNVSTLELGDSALYLCASSPTSGYNEQFFGPGTRLTVL.

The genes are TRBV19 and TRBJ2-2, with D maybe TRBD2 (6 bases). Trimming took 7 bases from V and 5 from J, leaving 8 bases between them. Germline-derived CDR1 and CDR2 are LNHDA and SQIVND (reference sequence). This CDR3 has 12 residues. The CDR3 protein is CASIGGTGELFF. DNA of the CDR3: TGTGCCAGTATTGGGGGGACCGGGGAGCTGTTTTTT.

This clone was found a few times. The CDR3: CASSEHTGANEQFF. DNA of the CDR3: TGTGCCAGCAGTGAACATACAGGGGCCAATGAGCAGTTCTTC. V is TRBV2 and J is TRBJ2-1, with 7 bases fitting TRBD1. The CDR3 has 14 residues. CDR1 is SNHLY and CDR2 is FYNNEI in the germline V gene. Trimming at V came to 2 bases and at J to 6 bases, leaving 4 bases not matched to a gene.

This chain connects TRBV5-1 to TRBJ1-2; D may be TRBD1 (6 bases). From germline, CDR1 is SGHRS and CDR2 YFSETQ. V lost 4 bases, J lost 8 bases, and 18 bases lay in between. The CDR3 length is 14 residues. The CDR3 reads CASSHRDDAGGYTF. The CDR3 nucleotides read TGCGCCAGCAGCCACAGGGACGACGCGGGGGGCTACACCTTC.

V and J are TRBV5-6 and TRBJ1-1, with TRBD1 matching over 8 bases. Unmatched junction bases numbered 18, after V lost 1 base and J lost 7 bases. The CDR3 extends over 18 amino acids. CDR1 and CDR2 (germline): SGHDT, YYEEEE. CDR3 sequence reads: CASSLYGSRADRENEAFF. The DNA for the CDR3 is TGTGCCAGCAGCTTGTATGGATCTCGTGCGGACAGGGAAAATGAAGCTTTCTTT. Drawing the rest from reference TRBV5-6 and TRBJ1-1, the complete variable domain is DAGVTQSPTHLIKTRGQQVTLRCSPKSGHDTVSWYQQALGQGPQFIFQYYEEEERQRGNFPDRFSGHQFPNYSSELNVNALLLGDSALYLCASSLYGSRADRENEAFFGQGTRLTVV.

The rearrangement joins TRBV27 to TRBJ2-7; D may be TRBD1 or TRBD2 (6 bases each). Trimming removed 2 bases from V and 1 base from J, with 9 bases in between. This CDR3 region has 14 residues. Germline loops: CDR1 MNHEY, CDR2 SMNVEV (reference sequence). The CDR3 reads CASSLIGGSYEQYF. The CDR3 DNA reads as TGTGCCAGCAGTTTAATAGGGGGGTCCTACGAGCAGTACTTC.

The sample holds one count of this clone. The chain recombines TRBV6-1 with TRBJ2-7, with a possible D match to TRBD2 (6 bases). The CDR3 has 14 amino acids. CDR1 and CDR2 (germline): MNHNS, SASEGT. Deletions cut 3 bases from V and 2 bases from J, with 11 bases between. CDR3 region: CASSDGSPPYEQYF. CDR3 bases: TGTGCCAGCAGTGACGGGAGTCCGCCCTACGAGCAGTACTTC.

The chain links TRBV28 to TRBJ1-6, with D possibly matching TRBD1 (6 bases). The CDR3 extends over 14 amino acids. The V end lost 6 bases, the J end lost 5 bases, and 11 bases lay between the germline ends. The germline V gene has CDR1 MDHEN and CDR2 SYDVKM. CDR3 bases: TGTGCCAGCAGCCAGGGGACGGATAATTCACCCCTCCACTTT. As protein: CASSQGTDNSPLHF.

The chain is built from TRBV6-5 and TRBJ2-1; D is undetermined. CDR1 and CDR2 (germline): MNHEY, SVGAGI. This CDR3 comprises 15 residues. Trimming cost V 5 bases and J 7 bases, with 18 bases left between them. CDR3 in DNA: TGTGCCAGCAGTCCTGGAGACCCTTTGGGGAATGAGCAGTTCTTC. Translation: CASSPGDPLGNEQFF.